The 2 T cell receptor beta chains below were found in one sample sequenced in a study of blood T cell repertoires in COVID-19. Clones were sequenced by immunoSEQ multiplex PCR, and TCRdb holds only the in-frame ones, with some missing. Among hundreds of thousands of clones listed, 88% were seen once. Material for sequencing was PBMCs or T cells enriched from blood (not recorded which). The receptors were gathered from a woman aged 35 to 49 with acute COVID-19.

V and J are TRBV10-3 and TRBJ2-5, with D perhaps TRBD1 (5 bases). The V end lost 2 bases, the J end lost 5 bases, and 9 bases lay between the germline ends. This CDR3 is built from 13 residues. CDR1 and CDR2 from the germline V gene are ENHRY and SYGVKD. As DNA, the CDR3 is TGTGCCATCAGTGAGGACAGTGCGGAGACCCAGTACTTC. The encoded protein is CAISEDSAETQYF.

This chain uses TRBV5-6 with TRBJ2-1, with TRBD2 identical over 8 bases. V lost 5 bases and J lost 7; bases outside the gene matches: 8. CDR1 and CDR2 from the germline V gene are SGHDT and YYEEEE. The CDR3 extends over 14 amino acids. The CDR3 is CASSRAGTRNEQFF. CDR3 nucleotides: TGTGCCAGCAGTCGAGCCGGGACTAGAAATGAGCAGTTCTTC.